This T cell receptor beta chain was captured in a study of early stage breast cancer tumors. Study background: Average read coverage per sample was 7.5 to 10-fold.

Overall study results and limits: Tumor and normal breast were distinguished via blood comparison in about 90% of the 16 patients. Compared with adjacent normal breast, tumors showed about 2.4-fold denser, more clonal T cells.

This clone was observed once. The antigen is not known. V dropped 3 bases and J dropped 1 base, with 9 bases sitting between them. This CDR3 is 13 amino acids long. Germline CDR1 reads GTSNPN; CDR2 reads SVGIG (reference sequence). Clones were sequenced by immunoSEQ multiplex PCR, and TCRdb holds only the in-frame ones, with some missing. This repertoire shows about 50,000 clones, 75% to 85% found once; its top ten account for around 1.5%. This rearrangement joins TRBV30 to TRBJ1-1; D ambiguous. This sequence was found in a person aged 45 to 59 with breast cancer. The sequenced sample consisted of blood. CDR3 loop: CAWRDGPNTEAFF. Written as DNA, the CDR3 is TGTGCCTGGAGGGACGGGCCGAACACTGAAGCTTTCTTT.